This TCR beta chain was sequenced during a study of OX40 agonist ivuxolimab in advanced cancers. Overall study: Patients with prior anti-PD-1, anti-PD-L1 or anti-CTLA-4 therapy were eligible; 40% to 45% had some.

Per the germline V gene, CDR1 is SEHNR and CDR2 is FQNEAQ (reference sequence). The CDR3 is made up of 12 amino acids. The V gene lost 5 bases and the J gene lost 6 bases, with 11 bases spanning the gap. The method was immunoSEQ multiplex PCR; TCRdb's version includes in-frame clones alone and lacks a portion of them. Here the sample spans 40,000 to 50,000 clones, around 89% being singletons. Here the sequenced sample was CD4+ or CD8+ T cells sorted from blood, taken in a trial of the OX40 agonist ivuxolimab. V is TRBV7-9 and J is TRBJ2-7, with no clear D. The TCR was taken from an adult with an advanced solid tumor such as melanoma, head and neck, liver or kidney cancer. The CDR3 sequence is CASSPDVLEQYF. Here the CDR3 DNA reads TGTGCCAGCAGCCCGGATGTTCTCGAGCAGTACTTC.